This T cell receptor beta chain was sequenced in a study of shared clonotypes between healthy human individuals. Original processing methods: Junction-only immunoSEQ sequences carried no quality scores, so filtering differed. Clones were sequenced by immunoSEQ multiplex PCR, and TCRdb holds only the in-frame ones, with some missing. V, J and clone size are taken as reported in that table, and D and trimming were inferred from the DNA itself. The profile shows approximately 810,000 clones, 80% to 95% of them singletons. Study-wide results and caveats: Estimated clonotype richness was generally higher in naive than memory subsets. The naive CD4 repertoires of a handful of donors were compared, and around 5.1% of clonotypes were shared.

As to this clone: Its antigen is as yet unknown.

Naive CD8 isolation took CD45RO-negative cells positively selected for CCR7 and excluded terminally differentiated effector memory CD45RA+ cells. V gave up 5 bases and J gave up 3 bases; unmatched junction bases: 19. Germline V gene sequence: CDR1 SGHVS, CDR2 FNYEAQ. The CDR3 has 20 residues. This rearrangement joins TRBV7-6 to TRBJ2-3; 11 nucleotides align to TRBD2. This receptor was obtained from a young man in good health. Material for sequencing was naive CD8+ T cells sorted from blood. The CDR3 DNA sequence: TGTGCCAGCAGCCCCAGAAGGGCACTAGCGGGAGTGGGGGGGACAGATACGCAGTATTTT. Residues: CASSPRRALAGVGGTDTQYF.